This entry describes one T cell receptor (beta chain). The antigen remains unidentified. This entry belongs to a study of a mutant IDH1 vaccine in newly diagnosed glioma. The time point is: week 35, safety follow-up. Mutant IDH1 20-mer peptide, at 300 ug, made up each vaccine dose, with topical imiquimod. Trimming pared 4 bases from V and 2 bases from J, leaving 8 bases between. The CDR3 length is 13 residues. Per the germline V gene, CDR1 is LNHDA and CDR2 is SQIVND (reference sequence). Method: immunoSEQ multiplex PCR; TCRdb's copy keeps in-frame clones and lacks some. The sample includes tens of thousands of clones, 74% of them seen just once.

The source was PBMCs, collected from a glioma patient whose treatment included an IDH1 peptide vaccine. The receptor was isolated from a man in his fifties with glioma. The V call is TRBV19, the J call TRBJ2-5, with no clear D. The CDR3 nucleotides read TGTGCCAGTAGTACCGGAACGCAAGAGACCCAGTACTTC. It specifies CASSTGTQETQYF.